The 25 T cell receptor beta chains reported below all come from one sample, sequenced in a study of CD8 T cells in ankylosing spondylitis. One entry per CDR3 protein, called by TCRdb with MiXCR from the 5' RACE reads. The repertoire holds about 270,000 distinct CDR3 sequences, with about 30% as singletons. The specimen was blood, either unsorted or a sorted T cell fraction (not recorded which). The receptors derive from a male donor with ankylosing spondylitis or in good health (not recorded which).

The genes are TRBV20-1 and TRBJ2-6, with D unresolved. This CDR3 comprises 16 residues. The V gene's germline CDR1 is DFQATT and CDR2 SNEGSKA (reference sequence). Deletions cut 2 bases from V and 0 bases from J, with 11 bases between. CDR3 region: CSARQDQISGANVLTF. CDR3 DNA: TGCAGTGCTAGACAGGATCAGATCTCTGGGGCCAACGTCCTGACTTTC.

This clonotype has only a few counts. This chain links TRBV4-1 with TRBJ2-7, with 9 bases identical to TRBD1. Per the germline V gene, CDR1 is MGHRA and CDR2 is YSYEKL. This CDR3 has 17 residues. V lost 2 bases and J lost 4; bases outside the gene matches: 12. CDR3 sequence: CASSQQSGTGLIYEQYF. CDR3 nucleotide sequence: TGCGCCAGCAGCCAACAATCCGGGACAGGGTTAATATACGAGCAGTACTTC.

This clonotype turned up a few times. The chain links TRBV20-1 to TRBJ1-2; possible D gene TRBD1, 6 bases. Trimming removed 1 base at V and 0 bases at J, with 12 bases between. The CDR3 runs 15 residues. Germline V CDR1 and CDR2: DFQATT, SNEGSKA (reference sequence). The CDR3 is CSARVRQEANYGYTF. CDR3 sequence (DNA): TGCAGTGCTAGAGTTCGACAGGAAGCTAACTATGGCTACACCTTC.

This chain connects TRBV29-1 to TRBJ2-3; D call uncertain. CDR1 is SQVTM and CDR2 is ANQGSEA in the germline V gene. CDR3 size: 13 residues. Trimming pared 8 bases from V and 5 bases from J, leaving 17 bases between. As DNA, the CDR3 is TGCAGCCCCGGGCAGGTGTTGGGAGATACGCAGTATTTT. Translated: CSPGQVLGDTQYF.

The rearrangement links TRBV3-1 to TRBJ2-5; 7 bases fit TRBD2. The germline V gene has CDR1 LGHDT and CDR2 YNNKEL (reference sequence). V shed 5 bases, J shed 5 bases, and the junction held 8 bases outside the gene matches. This CDR3 has 14 residues. The CDR3 region is CASSSPTSRETQYF. As DNA, the CDR3 is TGTGCCAGCAGCTCTCCGACTAGCCGCGAGACCCAGTACTTC.

This clonotype has just a few counts. This chain links TRBV28 with TRBJ2-5; D is uncertain. Germline loops: CDR1 MDHEN, CDR2 SYDVKM. The V end was cut by 6 bases, the J end by 0 bases, with 26 bases between. The CDR3 is 19 residues long. CDR3 DNA sequence: TGTGCCAGCAGCCAGTCCGAAGGCCTGGGTAGCCTGTACCAAGAGACCCAGTACTTC. Translating gives CASSQSEGLGSLYQETQYF. Full variable domain (remainder filled in from reference TRBV28 and TRBJ2-5): DVKVTQSSRYLVKRTGEKVFLECVQDMDHENMFWYRQDPGLGLRLIYFSYDVKMKEKGDIPEGYSVSREKKERFSLILESASTNQTSMYLCASSQSEGLGSLYQETQYFGPGTRLLVL.

Only a few counts were recorded for this clonotype. The chain recombines TRBV29-1 with TRBJ2-7; perhaps TRBD1 as D (6 bases). The germline CDR1 and CDR2 sequences are SQVTM and ANQGSEA. Trimming stripped 7 bases from V and 1 base from J, with 14 bases between. CDR3 size: 13 residues. The CDR3 sequence: CSASDRISYEQYF. Here the CDR3 DNA reads TGCAGCGCCTCCGACAGGATATCCTACGAGCAGTACTTC.

The chain combines TRBV4-1 with TRBJ2-3, with D maybe TRBD1 (6 bases). CDR1 and CDR2 from the germline V gene are MGHRA and YSYEKL. The V end was cut by 1 base, the J end by 4 bases, with 12 bases between. The CDR3 consists of 15 residues. CDR3 residues: CASSQAPRGADTQYF. For the CDR3, the DNA is TGCGCCAGCAGCCAAGCGCCCAGGGGAGCAGATACGCAGTATTTT.

This clonotype appeared once. The gene calls are TRBV7-3 and TRBJ2-1, with unresolved D. The CDR3 contains 13 residues. Germline assignment: CDR1 SGHTA and CDR2 FQGTGA. V gave up 2 bases and J gave up 6 bases, with 8 bases separating them. CDR3 coding DNA: TGTGCCAGCAGCTTACAGGTTGGCAATGAGCAGTTCTTC. It codes for CASSLQVGNEQFF. The variable domain in full, completed from reference TRBV7-3 and TRBJ2-1, reads GAGVSQTPSNKVTEKGKYVELRCDPISGHTALYWYRQSLGQGPEFLIYFQGTGAADDSGLPNDRFFAVRPEGSVSTLKIQRTERGDSAVYLCASSLQVGNEQFFGPGTRLTVL.

The rearrangement links TRBV29-1 to TRBJ2-6; D gene unclear. The CDR3 loop spans 13 amino acids. Deletions cut 4 bases from V and 1 base from J, with 5 bases between. CDR1 and CDR2 from the germline V gene are SQVTM and ANQGSEA. CDR3 DNA sequence: TGCAGCGTTGTAAAATCTGGGGCCAACGTCCTGACTTTC. Its translation: CSVVKSGANVLTF. The full variable domain, in which reference TRBV29-1 and TRBJ2-6 provide the parts outside the CDR3, is SAVISQKPSRDICQRGTSLTIQCQVDSQVTMMFWYRQQPGQSLTLIATANQGSEATYESGFVIDKFPISRPNLTFSTLTVSNMSPEDSSIYLCSVVKSGANVLTFGAGSRLTVL.

In this sample, this clonotype turned up a few times. The CDR3 DNA reads as TGTGCCAGCAGCTCCAATCTCGGGACATTCTCCTACGAGCAGTACTTC. Protein product: CASSSNLGTFSYEQYF. The genes are TRBV7-9 and TRBJ2-7; D may be TRBD1 (6 bases). The CDR3 contains 16 residues. The germline V and J ends were trimmed by 4 bases and 0 bases, with 16 bases remaining between them. Per germline, CDR1 SEHNR and CDR2 FQNEAQ (reference sequence).

V gene TRBV10-3 combines with J gene TRBJ1-2; 8 bases match TRBD1. CDR3 length equals 13 residues. Trimming removed 4 bases from V and 4 bases from J; junction bases left unmatched: 2. CDR1 is ENHRY and CDR2 is SYGVKD in the germline V gene. The DNA of the CDR3 is TGTGCCATCAGTGGGGGGACAGGCTATGGCTACACCTTC. Protein sequence: CAISGGTGYGYTF.

The V call is TRBV11-2, the J call TRBJ2-7, with D tentatively TRBD2 (5 bases). CDR3 length: 15 amino acids. Germline CDR1 SGHAT, CDR2 FQNNGV. Trimming removed 4 bases from V and 5 bases from J, with 18 bases in between. CDR3 loop: CASSWPLGIENEQYF. DNA of the CDR3: TGTGCCAGCAGCTGGCCTCTCGGGATCGAAAACGAGCAGTACTTC.

The table lists this clonotype with a count of one. The chain is built from TRBV7-3 and TRBJ1-1; TRBD1 aligns across 9 bases. Germline V gene sequence: CDR1 SGHTA, CDR2 FQGTGA. The CDR3 is 13 residues long. J lost 6 bases, V lost 5 bases, and 4 bases had no gene match. The CDR3 region is CASSQGQGSEAFF. The CDR3 DNA follows: TGTGCCAGCAGCCAGGGACAGGGTTCTGAAGCTTTCTTT.

The sample holds a few counts of this clonotype. The rearrangement uses TRBV20-1 and TRBJ2-3, with D unclear. Trimming cost V 6 bases and J 2 bases, with 12 bases left between them. The CDR3 contains 13 residues. Germline V gives CDR1 DFQATT, CDR2 SNEGSKA (reference sequence). This CDR3 reads CSASVFLTDTQYF. CDR3 sequence (DNA): TGCAGTGCGAGTGTCTTCCTCACAGATACGCAGTATTTT.

Written as DNA, the CDR3 is TGTGCCAGCAGTTTAAGCTTAGGGCAGCTGTCCTACGAGCAGTACTTC. Translation gives CASSLSLGQLSYEQYF. The rearrangement uses TRBV27 and TRBJ2-7; no clear D gene. Germline V lookup: CDR1 MNHEY, CDR2 SMNVEV (reference sequence). The length of the CDR3 is 16 residues. V lost 2 bases to trimming and J lost 1 base, with 15 bases between them.

The V call is TRBV3-1, the J call TRBJ2-7; D might be TRBD1 (6 bases). The V end lost 4 bases, the J end lost 3 bases, and 13 bases lay between the germline ends. CDR3 size: 14 residues. Germline V gives CDR1 LGHDT, CDR2 YNNKEL (reference sequence). The chain's CDR3 is CASSPWDKDYEQYF. The CDR3 DNA follows: TGTGCCAGCAGCCCTTGGGACAAGGACTACGAGCAGTACTTC.

This clonotype was counted a single time. This rearrangement joins TRBV5-1 to TRBJ1-6, with D uncertain. CDR1 is SGHRS and CDR2 is YFSETQ in the germline V gene. V dropped 0 bases and J dropped 9 bases, with 10 bases sitting between them. There are 14 residues in the CDR3. The CDR3 nucleotides read TGCGCCAGCAGCTTGGACGTAAGGACTTCACCCCTCCACTTT. Translating it yields CASSLDVRTSPLHF.

The chain has TRBV7-8 and TRBJ2-5; D gene unclear. The CDR3 loop spans 13 amino acids. Germline values: CDR1 SGHVS, CDR2 FQNEAQ. Trimming cost V 7 bases and J 2 bases, with 11 bases left between them. CDR3 amino acids: CASTWSPQETQYF. The CDR3 DNA reads as TGTGCCAGCACCTGGAGCCCGCAAGAGACCCAGTACTTC.

This clonotype was counted many times. The V and J genes are TRBV20-1 and TRBJ2-7, with D possibly being TRBD1 (5 bases). Deletions cut 2 bases from V and 4 bases from J, with 12 bases between. The CDR3 is 13 amino acids. Germline lookup yields CDR1 DFQATT and CDR2 SNEGSKA (reference sequence). The CDR3 loop reads CSARRQGLYEQYF. The CDR3 DNA reads as TGCAGTGCTAGACGGCAGGGTTTATACGAGCAGTACTTC.

This clonotype has a single count. The chain has TRBV29-1 and TRBJ2-5; perhaps TRBD2 as D (6 bases). The CDR3 totals 11 residues. The V end lost 7 bases, the J end lost 5 bases, and 11 bases lay between the germline ends. The germline gives CDR1 SQVTM, CDR2 ANQGSEA. CDR3 sequence: CSETSDETQYF. The CDR3 DNA follows: TGCAGCGAGACTAGTGACGAGACCCAGTACTTC.

The rearrangement uses TRBV20-1 and TRBJ2-1; 8 nucleotides align to TRBD2. Trimming removed 6 bases from V and 3 bases from J; junction bases left unmatched: 10. CDR3 size: 15 residues. CDR1 DFQATT and CDR2 SNEGSKA come from the germline V gene (reference sequence). The DNA of the CDR3 is TGCAGTGCCACGCAGGGCGGGAGGAACTACAATGAGCAGTTCTTC. Translating gives CSATQGGRNYNEQFF.

The genes are TRBV12-3 or TRBV12-4 and TRBJ2-7, with 7 bases that match TRBD2. This CDR3 contains 14 residues. V dropped 9 bases and J dropped 2; count of bases not matched to a gene: 10. The CDR3 region is CASRPQLATYEQYF. In DNA form, the CDR3 reads TGTGCCAGTAGACCCCAACTAGCGACCTACGAGCAGTACTTC.

The V call is TRBV6-1, the J call TRBJ1-2, with D uncertain. This CDR3 is built from 16 residues. Germline V lookup: CDR1 MNHNS, CDR2 SASEGT. The V and J ends lost 9 bases and 0 bases respectively, with 20 bases between them. The CDR3 region has the DNA TGTGCCAGACGAAACCCCGGACGGATTGCTAACTATGGCTACACCTTC. It translates to CARRNPGRIANYGYTF.

This clonotype appeared a few times. This chain joins TRBV12-3 or TRBV12-4 and TRBJ1-2; a weak D match, TRBD1 (5 bases). The CDR3 length is 13 residues. The ends were cut back, 6 bases at V and 2 bases at J, with 10 bases in the middle. The DNA of the CDR3 is TGTGCCAGCAGCCTACGACAGAACTATGGCTACACCTTC. Translating gives CASSLRQNYGYTF.